This entry is about one T cell receptor (beta chain). This clone was counted a few times. What antigen it recognizes has not been identified. No base quality information exists; no much larger clone differs at one position. The data derive from a study of cytomegalovirus exposure and HLA in healthy donors (dated by TCRdb to 2016 to 2017). Regarding the study in general: According to an earlier analysis of 587 of the donors, roughly 180 million T cells yielded roughly 110 million unique TCR beta sequences and more than 250 Gb of sequence data. An early release covering some 640 HLA-typed donors comprised roughly 300 gigabases of sequencing data and 65 million to 100 million unique TCR sequences. The genetic ancestry cluster associated with self-reported Caucasian donors included about four fifths of the approximately 400 genotyped donors. The study aimed to test whether cataloging public T cell receptors could reveal signatures of past pathogen exposure. The study profiled the T cell repertoires of hundreds of subjects by immunosequencing and related them to cytomegalovirus serostatus. A separate validation cohort of about 110 different subjects was used in addition to the roughly 700-subject first cohort. To predict cytomegalovirus infection status, the study combined high-throughput TCR immunosequencing, statistical association of individual TCRs with disease status, and machine learning. To study patterns of TCR occurrence, a later analysis re-analyzed previously published TCR beta repertoires from 666 donors and added high-resolution HLA genotyping. The later analysis used no new phenotypic data to find candidate immune exposures, relying instead on TCR beta sequences and their occurrence across donors. To decide whether each TCR beta V gene segment behaved as functional or pseudogenic, an earlier analysis of approximately 590 of the donors relied on high-throughput TCR beta sequencing. Donor age, sex, ethnicity and CMV serostatus were compiled alongside the repertoire data. A later genetic analysis took genome-wide SNP genotypes for about 55% of the 666 donors and used that subset as a discovery cohort. Every repertoire in the discovery cohort had been generated on one and the same sequencing platform. Both class I and class II loci were covered by HLA typing, at four-digit resolution. Typing coverage varied by locus: roughly 629-640 donors for A, B, C, DRB1 and DQB1; about 520 for DQA1; about 600 for DPA1; around 490 for DPB1. Four to six DR-DQ haplotypes were handled as single units for association and clustering, since linkage in the cohort was strong. Among some 410 genotyped donors of the cohort, an average of about 220,000 unique TCR beta nucleotide sequences was sequenced per donor, of which 15% to 20% were non-productive. Results the study describes overall, beyond this receptor: A cluster of highly shared sequence variants was judged likely to be a technical artifact of the sequencing pipeline. In a later analysis, around 17,000 TCR beta sequences were associated with specific HLA alleles at a false discovery rate of 0.05. A total of some 180 TCR beta chains were listed by the study as associated with cytomegalovirus. In a later analysis, several top co-occurrence clusters were reported to appear linked to parvovirus B19, influenza, CMV and Epstein-Barr virus. Most TCR sequences were seen in very few donors, while some public TCRs were found in many individuals. The 87-base-pair reads could not distinguish some IMGT-functional V segments, including TRBV6-2 and TRBV6-3, so those segments were excluded. A further reported finding was that TCR beta sequences accurately predicted the HLA-A and HLA-B alleles for most subjects in the first cohort. Roughly uniform sequencing depth across donors was assumed in presence/absence analyses, although this assumption may not hold. Over 15 rarely observed V segments, including chromosome 9 orphons, were excluded from the earlier analysis of 550 to 700 of the donors because counts were too low. A later analysis found that TCR association rates varied across HLA loci, with DRB1 alleles showing the most associated TCRs and HLA-C alleles the fewest. In a later genetic analysis, fewer N-insertions in productive TCRs were reported among donors in an Asian-associated ancestry cluster than the roughly 700-donor mean. Broadly in line with IMGT annotations, most TCR beta V segments showed up in productive rearrangements about 87% or about 30% of the time in an earlier analysis of several hundred of the donors. Three of the identified cytomegalovirus-associated TCR beta chains were confirmed in vitro to be specific for cytomegalovirus antigens. In a later analysis, most CMV-associated TCR beta chains were found to appear HLA-restricted, with HLA associations seemingly driven largely by CMV exposure. In this cohort, only TCR beta chains were sequenced, and detectable features were limited by the absence of alpha or paired-chain data. When HLA alleles, especially DR and DQ, strongly co-occurred, attributing TCR associations to individual alleles was difficult. V-gene and J-gene trimming of TCR beta chains was associated with a missense DCLRE1C variant in a later genetic analysis, and the association was replicated in an independent cohort. HLA typing was unavailable for some donors at each locus, so association tests used only the typed subset. It was suggested by the authors that the approach could potentially be generalized to other disease states and immunological phenotypes. In both the original and validation cohorts, the classifier was reported to diagnose cytomegalovirus status with high specificity and sensitivity. Correlated functional status among segregating V segments might reflect linkage disequilibrium, but an unknown experimental factor could not be ruled out. In a later analysis, HLA-associated TCR beta chains showed more clonal expansion and lower generation probabilities than non-associated chains that were equally common. Immune exposure information for the cohort was limited to CMV serostatus.

In total, just over 650 healthy bone marrow donors made up the cohort. Cohort members were all nominally healthy when sampled, although unrecorded immune exposures were likely present. The donor was CMV seropositive and was included in the group of 289 seropositive cohort members. A peripheral blood sample was collected from each donor, and TCR beta sequencing was performed on peripheral blood mononuclear cells. Genomic DNA extraction from the blood cell samples was performed with the Qiagen DNeasy Blood Extraction Kit. Receptors were amplified or captured by the immunoSEQ multiplex PCR assay. A mixture of 60 forward primers for TCR Vbeta segments and 13 reverse primers for TCR Jbeta segments was used in the multiplex PCR. A multiplex PCR assay on genomic DNA amplified the CDR3 region of rearranged TCR beta genes. Amplified TCR beta libraries were sequenced as 87-base-pair reads on the Illumina HiSeq System. The source study handled its data this way. A later analysis tallied tens of millions of unique TCR beta chains across the approximately 670 repertoires, and around 12 million of those chains were shared by two or more donors. A nearest-neighbor algorithm error-corrected the raw reads and collapsed the reads into unique sequences, merging closely related sequences to remove PCR and sequencing errors. V, D and J gene segments were assigned by aligning CDR3 sequences to IMGT reference sequences. For a sequence to be retained, a match of at least six nucleotides was required to both a V gene segment and a J gene segment. Rearrangements were called productive when the CDR3 lacked stop codons and stayed in frame with V and J; all others were non-productive. Following IMGT convention, CDR3 was defined as the stretch from the second conserved V-encoded cysteine up to the conserved J-encoded phenylalanine. The earlier analysis of about 570 of the donors excluded any sequence lacking an unambiguous match to a single V gene segment. In an earlier analysis of several hundred of the donors, V segments were called functional above 56.7% productive rearrangements and were called segregating when the between-donor standard deviation exceeded 5%. A statistical classification framework was built for diagnosing cytomegalovirus status from the catalog of TCR beta chain sequences. In a later analysis, V and J genes were assigned by comparing TCR nucleotide sequences against IMGT/GENE-DB human TR gene sequences. The TCRdist pipeline was used in a later analysis to assign CDR3 sequences and most-parsimonious VDJ recombination scenarios. A later analysis defined each TCR beta chain by its CDR3 amino acid sequence plus V-gene family, and excluded reads lacking a unique V-gene family. To address suspected cross-contamination and a sequencing artifact, a later analysis removed 450 to 700 highly shared, low-generation-probability nucleotide sequences. For each public chain, a later analysis derived a clonal expansion index from normalized ranks of inferred template counts within each repertoire. In a later analysis, generation probabilities were computed using a VDJ recombination model fitted to out-of-frame rearrangements, and the results were checked against IGoR. In a later analysis, hypergeometric tests were used to score TCR-TCR, TCR-HLA and TCR-CMV co-occurrence, with a repertoire-size bias correction applied to TCR pairs. To estimate false discovery rates, a later analysis permuted the HLA or CMV assignments 20 times. In a later analysis, co-occurring TCRs were grouped using DBSCAN, with TCRdist sequence similarity added in when clustering inside HLA-allele-positive subsets. Co-occurrence clustering excluded repertoires with fewer than 30,000 or more than 120,000 public chains, plus five with anomalous nucleotide sharing. TCRdb provides this immuneACCESS table in a form limited to in-frame rearrangements. Some clones are lacking; in checked studies, under half of them reflect an unresolved V gene, and why the rest are absent is not known. That table supplies the V and J calls and clone size; D and trimming were determined from the DNA. The sample table shows 80,000 to 100,000 clones, and over 75% are seen once. Under 8% of the sample goes to the ten largest clones.

From the germline V gene, CDR1 is SGHTA and CDR2 is FQGTGA. The V end loses 2 bases and the J end loses 5 bases, and a stretch of 8 bases separates them. Including cysteine and phenylalanine, the CDR3 has 13 amino acids. The retained sequence is limited to the CDR3, 39 bases, with the frame set at the first base. Recombination joined TRBV7-3 with TRBJ2-3; the D gene lacks a confident call. This receptor was taken from a man in his forties or fifties in good health and CMV-seropositive. The sequenced sample consisted of PBMCs. The CDR3 amino acid sequence is: CASSLDRGDTQYF. Read as DNA, the sequence is TGTGCCAGCAGCTTAGATAGAGGAGATACGCAGTATTTT.